Detailed here is one TCR beta chain. This specimen belongs to a study of T cells in Graves' hyperthyroidism and ophthalmopathy. The V end was cut by 3 bases, the J end by 8 bases, with 16 bases between. Looked up from germline, CDR1 is GTSNPN and CDR2 is SVGIG (reference sequence). There are 13 residues in the CDR3. Authors of the study amplified TCR beta CDR3 regions from RNA transcripts. HTBI primers were used for first-round RT-PCR of the TCR CDR3. TCRdb recomputed calls from the multiplex PCR reads with MiXCR, one row per CDR3 protein. The table records 550,000 to 650,000 distinct CDR3 sequences, approximately 15% of them present only once.

The TCR comes from a woman in her thirties with Graves' hyperthyroidism that later progressed to Graves' ophthalmopathy. The J gene is TRBJ1-2, the V gene TRBV30; TRBD1 is a possible D gene (6 bases). The sequencing sample was made of blood. CDR3 sequence (DNA): TGTGCCTGGAGCAGGGGAAGATCGGGCGGCTACACCTTC. Translated, it gives CAWSRGRSGGYTF.